This TCR beta chain was retrieved from a study of radiotherapy plus CTLA-4 blockade in lung cancer. Background on the study: Among all patients, about 19% showed objective responses, while roughly 28% had disease control.

Assay used: immunoSEQ multiplex PCR; TCRdb lists only in-frame clones, some missing. This table holds 50,000 or so clones, approximately 90% found once. This clone was seen just once. The CDR3 has 14 amino acids. The germline V gene has CDR1 MDHEN and CDR2 SYDVKM. J gave up 6 bases and V 6 bases, and 6 bases lay outside the gene matches. This TCR derives from a human donor with non-small cell lung cancer whose response to radiotherapy plus ipilimumab could not be evaluated. The input for sequencing was peripheral blood, taken from a patient treated with radiotherapy plus ipilimumab. V gene TRBV28 combines with J gene TRBJ1-5; 9 nucleotides match TRBD1. This chain's CDR3 is CASSPGQGGQPQHF. Written as DNA, the CDR3 is TGTGCCAGCAGCCCGGGACAGGGTGGTCAGCCCCAGCATTTT.